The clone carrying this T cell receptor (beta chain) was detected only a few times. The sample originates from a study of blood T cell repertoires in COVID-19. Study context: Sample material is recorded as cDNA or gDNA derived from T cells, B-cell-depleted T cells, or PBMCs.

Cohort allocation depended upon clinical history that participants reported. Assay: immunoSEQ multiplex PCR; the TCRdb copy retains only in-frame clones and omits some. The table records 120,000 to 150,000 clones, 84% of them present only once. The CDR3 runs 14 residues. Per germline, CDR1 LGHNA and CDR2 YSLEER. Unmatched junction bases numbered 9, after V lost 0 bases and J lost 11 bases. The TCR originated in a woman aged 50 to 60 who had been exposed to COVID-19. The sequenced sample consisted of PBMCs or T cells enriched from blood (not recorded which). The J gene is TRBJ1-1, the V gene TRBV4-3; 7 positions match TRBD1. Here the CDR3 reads CASSQDVMAGGAFF. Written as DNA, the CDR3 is TGCGCCAGCAGCCAAGATGTAATGGCAGGGGGGGCTTTCTTT.